This T cell receptor beta chain was captured in a study of T cell responses to AZD1222 COVID-19 vaccine. CDR1 is MDHEN and CDR2 is SYDVKM in the germline V gene. The CDR3 loop spans 14 amino acids. Deletions cut 6 bases from V and 1 base from J, with 10 bases between. Assay used: immunoSEQ multiplex PCR; TCRdb lists only in-frame clones, some missing. Altogether some 79,000 clones are present, roughly 85% being singletons, with the ten largest covering 3.4%. Overall study results and limits: Clonal diversity may have been underestimated in mostly white British donors. It was only after the peak T cell response that any repertoires were sampled. At baseline, seropositivity was found in only 5 to 7 AZD1222 recipients.

This clone was seen a few times. Its cognate antigen is unknown. The receptor comes from an adult who received the AZD1222 COVID-19 vaccine. The input for sequencing was peripheral blood, taken 28 days after the second AZD1222 dose. The chain employs TRBV28 and TRBJ1-3; no clear D gene. CDR3 DNA: TGTGCCAGCAGGCCCGGTGGTTCTGGAAACACCATATATTTT. Amino acids: CASRPGGSGNTIYF.